The 9 T cell receptor beta chains given below trace back to one sample, sequenced in a study of blood T cell repertoires in COVID-19. TCRdb keeps only in-frame clones here, not all; method: immunoSEQ multiplex PCR. The table has tens of thousands of clones, about 91% seen once; the top ten hold around 2.5%. Sequencing input: peripheral blood. The receptor source for this set is a human donor with active COVID-19. The donor label of this sample is uncertain.

The chain uses TRBV6-1 and TRBJ1-5; D gene uncertain. This CDR3 contains 13 residues. Germline loops: CDR1 MNHNS, CDR2 SASEGT. The germline V and J ends were trimmed by 3 bases and 11 bases, with 14 bases remaining between them. The CDR3 loop reads CASSDGRGGSQHF. CDR3 nucleotides: TGTGCCAGCAGTGACGGGCGGGGAGGATCCCAGCATTTT.

This chain links TRBV19 with TRBJ1-5, with D possibly TRBD1 on 5 matching bases. This CDR3 region has 13 residues. The germline V gene has CDR1 LNHDA and CDR2 SQIVND (reference sequence). Trimming stripped 7 bases from V and 4 bases from J, with 11 bases between. The CDR3 sequence is CASTQGFNQPQHF. The CDR3 nucleotides are TGTGCCAGTACTCAGGGTTTTAATCAGCCCCAGCATTTT.

This clone showed up just a few times. The chain recombines TRBV28 with TRBJ2-2; the D is unclear. The CDR3 is made up of 11 amino acids. V was pared by 10 bases and J by 7 bases, with 10 bases between. Per germline, CDR1 MDHEN and CDR2 SYDVKM. CDR3 in DNA: TGTGCCACCTCAGTGGTCGGGGAGCTGTTTTTT. Translating gives CATSVVGELFF.

The chain links TRBV4-2 to TRBJ2-7; D unclear. Germline CDR1 is LGHNA and CDR2 is YNFKEQ. Trimming took 0 bases from V and 4 from J, leaving 7 bases between them. This CDR3 comprises 13 residues. The DNA for the CDR3 is TGTGCCAGCAGCCAAGATGCGTCATACGAGCAGTACTTC. Translating it yields CASSQDASYEQYF.

This clone was found once. V and J are TRBV6-1 and TRBJ2-7; 8 positions match TRBD2. The V gene end was trimmed by 7 bases and the J gene end by 4 bases; junction bases not matched to a gene: 6. The CDR3 extends over 13 amino acids. Germline V CDR1 and CDR2: MNHNS, SASEGT. The CDR3 DNA reads as TGTGCCAGCATGAAAAGCGGGAGTTACGAGCAGTACTTC. This encodes CASMKSGSYEQYF.

The chain uses TRBV28 and TRBJ2-2; unclear D gene. V was cut by 7 bases and J by 4 bases, with 13 bases left in between. Germline assignment: CDR1 MDHEN and CDR2 SYDVKM. The CDR3 spans 14 residues. CDR3 in amino acids: CASTIGGSTGELFF. CDR3 DNA sequence: TGTGCCAGCACCATCGGCGGAAGCACCGGGGAGCTGTTTTTT.

The chain couples TRBV9 to TRBJ2-5; TRBD1 matches at 7 bases. The CDR3 totals 15 residues. Unmatched junction bases numbered 11, after V lost 4 bases and J lost 5 bases. Germline CDR1 reads SGDLS; CDR2 reads YYNGEE. CDR3 sequence reads: CASSPRRQGGETQYF. The CDR3, as DNA: TGTGCCAGCAGCCCTCGCCGACAGGGCGGGGAGACCCAGTACTTC. Filled out from reference TRBV9 and TRBJ2-5, the complete variable domain reads DSGVTQTPKHLITATGQRVTLRCSPRSGDLSVYWYQQSLDQGLQFLIQYYNGEERAKGNILERFSAQQFPDLHSELNLSSLELGDSALYFCASSPRRQGGETQYFGPGTRLLVL.

In DNA form, the CDR3 reads TGTGCCAGCAGCCAAGATTTGGAGAGGGGGCGAGGCTACACCTTC. Amino acids: CASSQDLERGRGYTF. This rearrangement joins TRBV3-1 (or the pseudogene TRBV3-2) to TRBJ1-2, with 7 bases that match TRBD1. This CDR3 spans 15 amino acids. Per germline, CDR1 LGHDT and CDR2 YNNKEL (reference sequence). Trimming at V came to 0 bases and at J to 8 bases, leaving 9 bases not matched to a gene.

The chain couples TRBV5-1 to TRBJ1-1, with 9 bases matching TRBD1. This CDR3 spans 15 amino acids. V was clipped by 3 bases and J by 13 bases; unmatched bases: 16. Germline loops: CDR1 SGHRS, CDR2 YFSETQ. CDR3 in DNA: TGCGCCAGCAGCTCCTCCTCGACAGGGGGGGTTCGAGGTTTCTTT. As protein: CASSSSSTGGVRGFF.